Presented here are 9 T cell receptor beta chains from one specimen sequenced in a study of graft-versus-host responses after intestinal transplantation. Assay: immunoSEQ multiplex PCR; the TCRdb copy retains only in-frame clones and omits some. This sample has tens of thousands of clones; approximately 94% occur once, and the top ten carry around 0.18%. For these TCRs, the target antigens are not known. The sample in question was unstimulated CD4+ T cells sorted from spleen or lymph node cells, obtained before transplant. Every receptor here comes from a human donor who was the organ donor for an intestinal transplant.

The chain combines TRBV4-3 with TRBJ2-7, with a possible D match to TRBD1 (6 bases). The germline V gene has CDR1 LGHNA and CDR2 YSLEER. The CDR3 spans 15 residues. Trimming stripped 0 bases from V and 0 bases from J, with 9 bases between. The CDR3 here is CASSQEFRGSYEQYF. Written as DNA, the CDR3 is TGCGCCAGCAGCCAAGAGTTCAGGGGCTCCTACGAGCAGTACTTC.

The chain recombines TRBV27 with TRBJ2-4; D is unresolved. Germline V gene sequence: CDR1 MNHEY, CDR2 SMNVEV (reference sequence). The CDR3 extends over 16 amino acids. Trimming pared 4 bases from V and 0 bases from J, leaving 13 bases between. As DNA, the CDR3 is TGTGCCAGCAGTTACGTGACAACGTTAGCCAAAAACATTCAGTACTTC. Its translation is CASSYVTTLAKNIQYF.

The gene calls are TRBV6-1 and TRBJ1-1; D is ambiguous. This CDR3 contains 14 residues. Germline V gene data show CDR1 as MNHNS and CDR2 as SASEGT. Trimming removed 2 bases from V and 6 bases from J, with 13 bases in between. Written as DNA, the CDR3 is TGTGCCAGCAGTGAATGGTTAGGGCAGCCTGAAGCTTTCTTT. It yields the protein CASSEWLGQPEAFF.

The chain has TRBV6-5 and TRBJ1-2, with 8 bases that match TRBD1. This CDR3 has 14 residues. Germline lookup yields CDR1 MNHEY and CDR2 SVGAGI. V shed 5 bases and J 4 bases; nucleotides not matched to a gene: 6. The CDR3 nucleotides are TGTGCCAGCAGTGCCCGACAGGGGACCTATGGCTACACCTTC. Translated: CASSARQGTYGYTF.

The V and J genes are TRBV7-9 and TRBJ1-5, with 7 bases aligning to TRBD1. CDR3 length: 15 residues. Germline lookup yields CDR1 SEHNR and CDR2 FQNEAQ (reference sequence). With V trimmed by 5 bases and J by 7 bases, 11 bases remained unmatched. CDR3 loop: CASSQTNRGDQPQHF. In DNA, the CDR3 is TGTGCCAGCAGCCAAACCAACAGGGGCGACCAGCCCCAGCATTTT. The full variable domain, its missing parts supplied by reference TRBV7-9 and TRBJ1-5, is DTGVSQNPRHKITKRGQNVTFRCDPISEHNRLYWYRQTLGQGPEFLTYFQNEAQLEKSRLLSDRFSAERPKGSFSTLEIQRTEQGDSAMYLCASSQTNRGDQPQHFGDGTRLSIL.

The CDR3, as DNA: TGTGCCAGCTCTACAAATTTCGGGACTAGCGGGGGCGAGAACAATGAGCAGTTCTTC. It is translated as CASSTNFGTSGGENNEQFF. V and J are TRBV18 and TRBJ2-1; 14 positions agree with TRBD2. This CDR3 contains 19 residues. Germline V CDR1 and CDR2: KGHSH, LQKENI. J was trimmed by 5 bases and V by 6 bases; bases with no gene match: 15.

This rearrangement joins TRBV5-6 to TRBJ1-2, with D maybe TRBD1 (6 bases). Germline CDR1 and CDR2: SGHDT and YYEEEE. V lost 7 bases and J 5 bases, leaving 21 bases between the germline ends. This CDR3 is 15 amino acids long. CDR3 DNA sequence: TGTGCCAGCGGAAGGGGGGCGGAAAGATCATATGGCTACACCTTC. The encoded protein is CASGRGAERSYGYTF.

The chain joins TRBV5-1 to TRBJ1-1; 7 nucleotides match TRBD1. The CDR3 has 16 amino acids. Germline V gene sequence: CDR1 SGHRS, CDR2 YFSETQ. J was trimmed by 1 base and V by 3 bases; bases with no gene match: 9. The CDR3 bases are TGCGCCAGCAGCTGGGGACAGAACTCAGCGAACACTGAAGCTTTCTTT. Its protein is CASSWGQNSANTEAFF.

The chain recombines TRBV5-1 with TRBJ1-4; TRBD1 agrees at 7 bases. J was trimmed by 8 bases and V by 0 bases; bases with no gene match: 4. Germline lookup yields CDR1 SGHRS and CDR2 YFSETQ. The CDR3 runs to 14 residues. This chain's CDR3 is CASSLEGAGEKLFF. The CDR3 DNA follows: TGCGCCAGCAGCTTGGAGGGGGCCGGGGAAAAACTGTTTTTT.